The clone carrying this TCR beta chain was seen only a few times. Its antigen is not known. The data derive from a study of T cell repertoires in cytomegalovirus infection. About the study: Public TCR beta signatures indicated both CMV infection and matching HLA type. Overall study results and limits: Cumulative frequency of public TCR beta families picked out carriers of CMV plus the relevant HLA.

Each CDR3 protein is one row after TCRdb ran MiXCR on the reads. The sample has almost 550,000 distinct CDR3 sequences, 15% to 20% seen once. The CDR3 is made up of 13 amino acids. Trimming pared 5 bases from V and 5 bases from J, leaving 15 bases between. The germline CDR1 and CDR2 sequences are DFQATT and SNEGSKA (reference sequence). The sample was CD8+ T cells from PBMCs. This receptor was taken from a human donor in good health (CMV status not recorded). Some clones in this sample may be carry-over from other donors' samples. The chain links TRBV20-1 to TRBJ1-1; D call uncertain. This CDR3 reads CSARKAGRTEAFF. In nucleotides, the CDR3 is TGCAGTGCTCGAAAAGCGGGGAGGACTGAAGCTTTCTTT.